This T cell receptor beta chain was captured by sequencing in a study of siplizumab effects on memory and regulatory T cells. To note about this clone: Its antigen is as yet unknown.

Some 100,000 TCR templates per sample were assayed. Profiled with immunoSEQ multiplex PCR; TCRdb holds only in-frame clones, not every one. The sample carries about 100,000 clones, around 92% recorded once. V lost 1 base and J lost 0, with 5 bases in between. Germline CDR1 reads SEHNR; CDR2 reads FQNEAQ (reference sequence). The CDR3 is made up of 14 amino acids. Study-level points and caveats: Suppression by proliferating Tregs derived from siplizumab cultures was not verified. Sequences below about 10^-5 frequency were poorly captured, and few alloreactive clones mapped to unstimulated subsets.

The sequence was collected from a human donor in good health. The sample taken for sequencing was Tregs sorted from blood. The rearrangement uses TRBV7-9 and TRBJ2-3; D possibly corresponds to TRBD2 (5 bases). The CDR3 nucleotides read TGTGCCAGCAGCTTAGGGACTAGCACAGATACGCAGTATTTT. Its translation is CASSLGTSTDTQYF.